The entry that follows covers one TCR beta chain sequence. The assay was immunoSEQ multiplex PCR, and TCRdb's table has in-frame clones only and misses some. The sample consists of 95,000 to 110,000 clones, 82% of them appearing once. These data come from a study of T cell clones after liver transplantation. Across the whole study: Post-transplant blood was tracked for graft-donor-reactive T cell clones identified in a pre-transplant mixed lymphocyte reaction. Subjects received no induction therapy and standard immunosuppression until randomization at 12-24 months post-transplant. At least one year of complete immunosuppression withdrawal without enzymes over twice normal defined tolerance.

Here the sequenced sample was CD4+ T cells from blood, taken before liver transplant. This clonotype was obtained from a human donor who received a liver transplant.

CDR3 residues: CASSLTGGSSNEKLFF. The DNA for the CDR3 is TGTGCCAGCAGCTTAACGGGGGGTAGTTCTAATGAAAAACTGTTTTTT. V gene TRBV7-3 combines with J gene TRBJ1-4, with D perhaps TRBD1 (5 bases). Trimming left V 0 bases short and J 3 bases short, with 11 bases between. CDR1 and CDR2 (germline): SGHTA, FQGTGA. The CDR3 consists of 16 residues.